This T cell receptor beta chain was sequenced for a study of blood T cell repertoires in COVID-19. Study overall: Samples representing acute and convalescent COVID-19 were sourced from the United States, Italy and Spain.

About this clone: One end of the junction varies from germline; a read error may be responsible.

CDR1 and CDR2 from the germline V gene are SGHKS and YYEKEE (reference sequence). This CDR3 has 13 amino acids. Original handling: The authors estimated nucleated cell counts from reference gene primer amplification. Profiled with immunoSEQ multiplex PCR; TCRdb holds only in-frame clones, not every one. V and J calls and clone size are those listed in that table; D and trimming were worked out from the DNA. Here the sample spans 50,000 or so clones, over 80% being singletons. Sequences were obtained from peripheral blood. This TCR was recovered from a man aged 40-55 years with acute or convalescent COVID-19. The gene calls are TRBV5-5 and TRBJ1-4, with a possible D match to TRBD1 (6 bases). This CDR3 is CASTLEGVEKLFF. The CDR3 nucleotides read TGTGCCAGCACCTTGGAGGGGGTTGAAAAACTGTTTTTT.